This is a list of T cell receptor beta chains from one sample in a study of persistence of HIV-infected CD4 T cells. The method was immunoSEQ multiplex PCR; TCRdb's version includes in-frame clones alone and lacks a portion of them. Counted here are over 15,000 clones, 65% occurring once; the ten biggest clones make up roughly 8.8%. These TCRs are of unknown antigen specificity. The specimen was CD4+ T cells sorted from PBMCs after approximately 19-hour stimulation, collected from a patient who received antiretroviral therapy. The receptors stem from an adult woman with HIV who was CMV-seropositive. CDR3s include the opening cysteine and the closing phenylalanine or tryptophan. Each record gives: CDR3 length, V gene, J gene, clone size, D gene, CDR3 protein, CDR3 DNA. D genes are given only for firm matches. Clone size is stated in some rows and not others, as once, few, many or a class when expanded.

CDR3 length: 15
V gene: TRBV2
J gene: TRBJ1-5
clone size: NA
D gene: NA
CDR3 protein: CASSVRGDGEQPQHF
CDR3 DNA: TGTGCCAGCAGTGTCAGAGGGGATGGGGAACAGCCCCAGCATTTT

CDR3 length: 18
V gene: TRBV2
J gene: TRBJ1-5
clone size: NA
D gene: TRBD1
CDR3 protein: CASSELGRIGGIYQPQHF
CDR3 DNA: TGTGCCAGCAGTGAATTGGGGCGGATAGGGGGCATATATCAGCCCCAGCATTTT

CDR3 length: 14
V gene: TRBV27
J gene: TRBJ1-1
clone size: NA
D gene: NA
CDR3 protein: CASSSGEGGTEAFF
CDR3 DNA: TGTGCCAGCAGTTCGGGGGAGGGAGGCACTGAAGCTTTCTTT

CDR3 length: 14
V gene: TRBV6-6
J gene: TRBJ1-5
clone size: NA
D gene: TRBD1
CDR3 protein: CASSLQGIGQPQHF
CDR3 DNA: TGTGCCAGCAGCCTACAGGGGATAGGCCAGCCCCAGCATTTT

CDR3 length: 14
V gene: TRBV7-9
J gene: TRBJ1-2
clone size: few
D gene: TRBD1
CDR3 protein: CASSLATGVYGYTF
CDR3 DNA: TGTGCCAGCAGCTTGGCGACAGGGGTGTATGGCTACACCTTC

CDR3 length: 16
V gene: TRBV24-1
J gene: TRBJ2-3
clone size: NA
D gene: TRBD1
CDR3 protein: CATSDYRGASTDTQYF
CDR3 DNA: TGTGCCACCAGTGATTACAGGGGGGCGAGCACAGATACGCAGTATTTT

CDR3 length: 17
V gene: TRBV10-1
J gene: TRBJ1-1
clone size: NA
D gene: TRBD1
CDR3 protein: CASSDGGSGGMNTEAFF
CDR3 DNA: TGCGCCAGCAGTGACGGGGGTTCAGGGGGGATGAACACTGAAGCTTTCTTT

CDR3 length: 13
V gene: TRBV10-1
J gene: TRBJ1-5
clone size: few
D gene: NA
CDR3 protein: CASSETVNQPQHF
CDR3 DNA: TGCGCCAGCAGTGAGACAGTAAATCAGCCCCAGCATTTT

CDR3 length: 13
V gene: TRBV29-1
J gene: TRBJ2-1
clone size: NA
D gene: NA
CDR3 protein: CSVAETTYNEQFF
CDR3 DNA: TGCAGCGTAGCGGAGACAACCTACAATGAGCAGTTCTTC

CDR3 length: 13
V gene: TRBV6-5
J gene: TRBJ1-1
clone size: NA
D gene: NA
CDR3 protein: CASKNPGFGEAFF
CDR3 DNA: TGTGCCAGCAAGAACCCCGGCTTCGGTGAAGCTTTCTTT

CDR3 length: 14
V gene: TRBV5-1
J gene: TRBJ2-2
clone size: NA
D gene: NA
CDR3 protein: CASSLGGEIGELFF
CDR3 DNA: TGCGCCAGCAGCTTGGGCGGGGAAATCGGGGAGCTGTTTTTT

CDR3 length: 14
V gene: TRBV11-2
J gene: TRBJ2-1
clone size: once
D gene: NA
CDR3 protein: CASSLVGGIDEQFF
CDR3 DNA: TGTGCCAGCAGCTTAGTGGGGGGTATAGATGAGCAGTTCTTC

CDR3 length: 13
V gene: TRBV3-1/TRBV3-2
J gene: TRBJ1-2
clone size: NA
D gene: NA
CDR3 protein: CASSQGGNYGYTF
CDR3 DNA: TGTGCCAGCAGCCAAGGAGGAAACTATGGCTACACCTTC

CDR3 length: 14
V gene: TRBV4-1
J gene: TRBJ2-3
clone size: NA
D gene: NA
CDR3 protein: CASSHGAGTDTQYF
CDR3 DNA: TGCGCCAGCAGCCACGGGGCGGGCACAGATACGCAGTATTTT

CDR3 length: 12
V gene: TRBV11-1
J gene: TRBJ1-2
clone size: few
D gene: NA
CDR3 protein: CASRLDNYGYTF
CDR3 DNA: TGTGCCAGCAGGCTGGACAACTATGGCTACACCTTC

CDR3 length: 16
V gene: TRBV5-4
J gene: TRBJ2-1
clone size: NA
D gene: TRBD2
CDR3 protein: CASSSEGAGGGNEQFF
CDR3 DNA: TGTGCCAGCAGCTCCGAGGGAGCGGGGGGTGGAAATGAGCAGTTCTTC

CDR3 length: 16
V gene: TRBV4-2
J gene: TRBJ1-2
clone size: few
D gene: TRBD1
CDR3 protein: CASSRTRGKGAEGYTF
CDR3 DNA: TGTGCCAGCAGCCGAACCCGCGGGAAGGGGGCGGAAGGCTACACCTTC

CDR3 length: 16
V gene: TRBV9
J gene: TRBJ1-6
clone size: NA
D gene: NA
CDR3 protein: CASSSGPTAGNSPLHF
CDR3 DNA: TGTGCCAGCAGTTCCGGCCCTACTGCGGGTAATTCACCCCTCCACTTT

CDR3 length: 15
V gene: TRBV5-4
J gene: TRBJ2-5
clone size: NA
D gene: TRBD1
CDR3 protein: CASSFGTVYQETQYF
CDR3 DNA: TGTGCCAGCAGCTTCGGGACAGTCTACCAAGAGACCCAGTACTTC

CDR3 length: 15
V gene: TRBV19
J gene: TRBJ2-6
clone size: medium-sized
D gene: TRBD1
CDR3 protein: CASSRWDDRGNVLTF
CDR3 DNA: TGTGCCAGTAGTCGATGGGATGACAGGGGCAACGTCCTGACTTTC

CDR3 length: 11
V gene: TRBV20-1
J gene: TRBJ2-7
clone size: once
D gene: NA
CDR3 protein: CSASQGNWQYF
CDR3 DNA: TGCAGTGCTAGTCAGGGGAATTGGCAGTACTTC

CDR3 length: 13
V gene: TRBV5-1
J gene: TRBJ1-2
clone size: few
D gene: NA
CDR3 protein: CASSLDSAYGYTF
CDR3 DNA: TGCGCCAGCAGCTTGGACAGCGCCTATGGCTACACCTTC

CDR3 length: 13
V gene: TRBV9
J gene: TRBJ2-4
clone size: NA
D gene: NA
CDR3 protein: CASSVGGKNIQYF
CDR3 DNA: TGTGCCAGCAGCGTAGGGGGCAAAAACATTCAGTACTTC

CDR3 length: 16
V gene: TRBV7-3
J gene: TRBJ2-1
clone size: few
D gene: TRBD2
CDR3 protein: CASSLGLSGALSEQFF
CDR3 DNA: TGTGCCAGCAGCTTAGGGCTTAGCGGGGCTCTTAGTGAGCAGTTCTTC

CDR3 length: 12
V gene: TRBV3-1/TRBV3-2
J gene: TRBJ1-2
clone size: NA
D gene: NA
CDR3 protein: CASSQVVDGYTF
CDR3 DNA: TGTGCCAGCAGCCAAGTGGTGGATGGCTACACCTTC

CDR3 length: 15
V gene: TRBV27
J gene: TRBJ1-5
clone size: NA
D gene: NA
CDR3 protein: CASSLSSQYNQPQHF
CDR3 DNA: TGTGCCAGCAGTTTATCTTCTCAGTACAATCAGCCCCAGCATTTT

CDR3 length: 15
V gene: TRBV15
J gene: TRBJ1-2
clone size: NA
D gene: NA
CDR3 protein: CATSRETGGGTGYTF
CDR3 DNA: TGTGCCACCAGCAGAGAAACTGGGGGAGGGACTGGCTACACCTTC

CDR3 length: 17
V gene: TRBV18
J gene: TRBJ2-1
clone size: NA
D gene: TRBD2
CDR3 protein: CASSRDLTSGGANEQFF
CDR3 DNA: TGTGCCAGCTCACGAGATCTTACTAGCGGGGGGGCGAATGAGCAGTTCTTC

CDR3 length: 16
V gene: TRBV5-4
J gene: TRBJ2-3
clone size: medium-sized
D gene: NA
CDR3 protein: CASTTLGQGWTDTQYF
CDR3 DNA: TGTGCCAGCACCACCCTTGGGCAGGGGTGGACAGATACGCAGTATTTT

CDR3 length: 15
V gene: TRBV19
J gene: TRBJ2-5
clone size: NA
D gene: TRBD2
CDR3 protein: CASSIKRGLQETQYF
CDR3 DNA: TGTGCCAGTAGTATCAAGCGGGGCCTCCAAGAGACCCAGTACTTC

CDR3 length: 16
V gene: TRBV5-1
J gene: TRBJ1-4
clone size: few
D gene: TRBD1
CDR3 protein: CASSPGQGAGSEKLFF
CDR3 DNA: TGCGCCAGCAGCCCGGGACAGGGGGCAGGTAGTGAAAAACTGTTTTTT